This passage covers 10 T cell receptor beta chains from one sample sequenced in a study of technical replicates of blood from a handful of donors. Assay: immunoSEQ multiplex PCR; the TCRdb copy retains only in-frame clones and omits some. The sample lists around 70,000 clones, just over 90% seen once, with 0.2% to 0.3% in the top ten. Source material: T cells isolated from PBMCs. Receptors originate from a human donor in good health.

The chain has TRBV28 and TRBJ2-7; 12 bases are a match to TRBD2. The CDR3 runs to 16 residues. Germline CDR1 reads MDHEN; CDR2 reads SYDVKM. The trim removed 3 bases at V and 4 bases at J, leaving 7 bases unmatched. DNA for the CDR3: TGTGCCAGCAGTTTGCCCCTGACTAGCGGGAGATACGAGCAGTACTTC. Amino acid sequence: CASSLPLTSGRYEQYF.

The chain uses TRBV21-1 and TRBJ2-7; TRBD1 is the table's D call, not checked against the DNA. TRBV21-1 is a documented pseudogene. This CDR3 has 14 amino acids. The chain's CDR3 is CASSKSQGGYEQYF. CDR3 in DNA: TGTGCCAGCAGCAAGTCTCAGGGGGGCTACGAGCAGTACTTC.

This chain joins TRBV12-5 and TRBJ1-1; 9 nucleotides line up with TRBD1. Trimming took 6 bases from V and 1 from J; bases not matched to a gene: 12. The CDR3 extends over 17 amino acids. Looked up from germline, CDR1 is LGHNT and CDR2 is FRNRAP. CDR3 in DNA: TGTGCTAGTGGCCTCAAACAGCCGGGACAGGGGAACACTGAAGCTTTCTTT. Its translation is CASGLKQPGQGNTEAFF.

The chain recombines TRBV11-2 with TRBJ2-3, with 7 positions matching TRBD2. The CDR3 has 17 residues. The V and J ends lost 2 bases and 1 base, in that order; junction bases with no gene match: 9. Per the germline V gene, CDR1 is SGHAT and CDR2 is FQNNGV. The CDR3 spells CASSLSGRERGTDTQYF. The DNA for the CDR3 is TGTGCCAGCAGCTTATCTGGGCGGGAGAGGGGCACAGATACGCAGTATTTT.

J is TRBJ2-7 and V is TRBV7-9, with 7 bases lining up with TRBD1. V dropped 5 bases and J dropped 9; count of bases not matched to a gene: 7. The CDR3 covers 12 residues. Germline loops: CDR1 SEHNR, CDR2 FQNEAQ (reference sequence). CDR3 DNA sequence: TGTGCCAGCAGCCTCGACAGGGATGGGCAGTACTTC. Translation: CASSLDRDGQYF.

The chain combines TRBV29-1 with TRBJ2-7; no clear D gene. V lost 4 bases to trimming and J lost 9 bases, with 13 bases between them. The germline V gene has CDR1 SQVTM and CDR2 ANQGSEA. The CDR3 has 11 residues. The CDR3 DNA reads TGCAGCGTTGTCGGGTTGTCGGGGCAGTACTTC. Translating it yields CSVVGLSGQYF.

CDR3 residues: CTSSYRDRAPNEKLFF. CDR3 DNA: TGCACCAGCAGCTACCGGGACAGGGCTCCTAATGAAAAACTGTTTTTT. This chain connects TRBV1 to TRBJ1-4; TRBD1, the table's D call, was not compared with the DNA. TRBV1 is marked as a pseudogene. This CDR3 comprises 16 residues.

This clone is labeled as medium-sized. This sequence joins TRBV28 and TRBJ2-7; D may be TRBD2 (5 bases). Germline CDR1 is MDHEN and CDR2 is SYDVKM. V lost 3 bases to trimming and J lost 5 bases, with 8 bases between them. The CDR3 runs 12 residues. CDR3 coding DNA: TGTGCCAGCAGTTTGGGAGTCGACGAGCAGTACTTC. Amino acid sequence: CASSLGVDEQYF.

This clone was counted a single time. V usage is TRBV25-1 and J usage is TRBJ2-2, with TRBD1 identical over 7 bases. With V trimmed by 8 bases and J by 2 bases, 8 bases remained unmatched. This CDR3 is built from 15 residues. Germline CDR1 reads MGHDK; CDR2 reads SYGVNS. CDR3 nucleotides: TGTGCCAGCGCCTACCACAGGGGTAACACCGGGGAGCTGTTTTTT. It is translated as CASAYHRGNTGELFF.

The chain carries TRBV28 and TRBJ1-5, with D unresolved. This CDR3 has 10 amino acids. Deletions cut 5 bases from V and 15 bases from J, with 11 bases between. CDR1 and CDR2 from the germline V gene are MDHEN and SYDVKM. The DNA for the CDR3 is TGTGCCAGCAGTAGCGTGGTCCGGCATTTT. It yields the protein CASSSVVRHF.